Listed below are T cell receptor beta chains from one sample, sequenced in a study of beta chain features in type 1 diabetes. Some clones are missing from TCRdb's copy, which holds only in-frame ones; the method was immunoSEQ multiplex PCR. The sample has roughly 350,000 clones, roughly 9.6% seen once. The sample was naive CD4+ T cells from blood. The source of these receptors is a woman in her 30s in good health. The CDR3 runs from the conserved cysteine through the conserved F or W. The D gene is left open where the match is weak. Clone size is stated in some rows and not others, as once, few, many or a class when expanded.

j_call clone_size v_call d_call cdr3_nt cdr3_aa
TRBJ2-6 - TRBV19 TRBD1 TGTGCCAGTAGAAGACAGGGTGTAGATGGGGCCAACGTCCTGACTTTC CASRRQGVDGANVLTF
TRBJ2-7 few TRBV11-2 - TGTGCCAGCAGCTCCGGAGTCGAGCAGTACTTC CASSSGVEQYF
TRBJ2-5 - TRBV7-2 - TGTGCCAGCAGCCTGAATAGCGGAGGGGAGACCCAGTACTTC CASSLNSGGETQYF
TRBJ1-3 - TRBV21-1 - TGTGCCAGCAGACTTCGACAGCCTGGAAACACCATATATTTT CASRLRQPGNTIYF
TRBJ2-7 - TRBV6-1 - TGTGCCAGCAGTGAAGCGTACAGGCCCGAGCAGTACTTC CASSEAYRPEQYF
TRBJ1-1 few TRBV19 - TGTGCCAGTAGTACCTTGCGGGCCGAAGCTTTCTTT CASSTLRAEAFF
TRBJ2-3 - TRBV29-1 TRBD2 TGCAGCGTTGTAGGGACTAGCCCGACAGATACGCAGTATTTT CSVVGTSPTDTQYF
TRBJ2-3 few TRBV27 TRBD2 TGTGCCAGCAGTTTAGGGACTAGCGGGTTATATACGCAGTATTTT CASSLGTSGLYTQYF
TRBJ2-3 few TRBV13 TRBD2 TGTGCCAGCAGCTTAGGAGGACTAGCGGGAGGGCGGGGAGATACGCAGTATTTT CASSLGGLAGGRGDTQYF
TRBJ2-5 few TRBV5-1 - TGCGCCAGCAGCTCCGGCCCCGCGGGCTCTCAAGAGACCCAGTACTTC CASSSGPAGSQETQYF
TRBJ2-1 many TRBV29-1 - TGCAGCGTAGGACCGGGGGGCGATGAGCAGTTCTTC CSVGPGGDEQFF
TRBJ2-2 few TRBV4-2 - TGTGCCAGTCCCAGGCTTCTAAACACCGGGGAGCTGTTTTTT CASPRLLNTGELFF
TRBJ2-6 - TRBV6-1 - TGTGCCAGCAGTCAAGGACAGATTCCCGGGGCCAACGTCCTGACTTTC CASSQGQIPGANVLTF
TRBJ2-3 few TRBV2 TRBD1 TGTGCCAGCAGGGGACAGGCGGGTGATACGCAGTATTTT CASRGQAGDTQYF
TRBJ2-5 - TRBV6-5 - TGTGCCAGCAGTTACTCGCGGGACGGTGAGACCCAGTACTTC CASSYSRDGETQYF
TRBJ1-3 - TRBV29-1 - TGCAGCGTTAGGACAGACTCTGGAAACACCATATATTTT CSVRTDSGNTIYF
TRBJ2-7 - TRBV7-2 - TGTGCCAGCAGCTTAAACTCTGTCCTCGAGCAGTACTTC CASSLNSVLEQYF
TRBJ2-3 few TRBV7-8 TRBD1 TGTGCCAGCAGCTTCCTGACAGGGAGCACAGATACGCAGTATTTT CASSFLTGSTDTQYF
TRBJ2-5 few TRBV11-3 TRBD1 TGTGCCAGCAGCTTAGATGAGGACAGGCCCCAGTACTTC CASSLDEDRPQYF
TRBJ2-5 - TRBV5-4 - TGTGCCAGCAGCTTGGCCGGTCTGGGCGCTCAAGAGACCCAGTACTTC CASSLAGLGAQETQYF
TRBJ2-7 once TRBV7-2 - TGTGCCAGCAGCTTGGAGGGGCGCCCTCAAGTCTACGAGCAGTACTTC CASSLEGRPQVYEQYF
TRBJ2-1 few TRBV10-3 TRBD2 TGTGCCATCAGTGGAGTAGCGGGAGTCGCCTACAATGAGCAGTTCTTC CAISGVAGVAYNEQFF
TRBJ2-3 - TRBV2 - TGTGCCAGCAGTCCACGGGTTAGCACAGATACGCAGTATTTT CASSPRVSTDTQYF
TRBJ2-3 - TRBV30 - TGTGCCTGGAGTGTAGCTGTGGCTAGGGGTAGCACAGATACGCAGTATTTT CAWSVAVARGSTDTQYF
TRBJ2-2 few TRBV2 - TGTGCCAGCAAGCGCCAGCAGAGAGTCACCGGGGAGCTGTTTTTT CASKRQQRVTGELFF
TRBJ2-6 - TRBV2 - TGTGCCAGCACCCGACGGAGCTCTGGGGCCAACGTCCTGACTTTC CASTRRSSGANVLTF
TRBJ1-5 - TRBV2 TRBD1 TGTGCCAGCAGCGTGGGACAGGGCCGCGGTCAGCCCCAGCATTTT CASSVGQGRGQPQHF
TRBJ1-2 - TRBV27 - TGTGCCAGCAGTTTTCGGGAGAACTATGGCTACACCTTC CASSFRENYGYTF
TRBJ2-7 few TRBV28 TRBD1 TGTGCCAGCAGGACAGGGCCCGCCTACGAGCAGTACTTC CASRTGPAYEQYF
TRBJ2-7 few TRBV6-5 TRBD2 TGTGCCAGCAGTTACTTAGCGGGAGCGTCCTACGAGCAGTACTTC CASSYLAGASYEQYF
TRBJ2-2 - TRBV7-7 TRBD2 TGTGCTAGCAGCGGGACTAGCGGGAGCCACACCGGGGAGCTGTTTTTT CASSGTSGSHTGELFF
TRBJ1-1 - TRBV7-2 TRBD1 TGTGCCAGCAGCTCTCGACAGGGGAGATCAATATCGAACACTGAAGCTTTCTTT CASSSRQGRSISNTEAFF
TRBJ1-5 - TRBV10-3 - TGTGCCATCGGGGGGGGCGATAGCAATCAGCCCCAGCATTTT CAIGGGDSNQPQHF
TRBJ2-1 - TRBV9 TRBD1 TGTGCCAGCAGCGTAGAGGACAGGGGATACAATGAGCAGTTCTTC CASSVEDRGYNEQFF
TRBJ2-7 - TRBV4-3 TRBD1 TGCGCCAGCAGCCAAGAGAGGGGGCCCTACCTCAGCTCCTACGAGCAGTACTTC CASSQERGPYLSSYEQYF
TRBJ1-1 - TRBV5-4 TRBD1 TGTGCCAGCAGCCTAAGGACAGGGGAAAGGACTGAAGCTTTCTTT CASSLRTGERTEAFF
TRBJ1-1 - TRBV5-6 - TGTGCCAGCAGCTTGGGTCTCTCCGGGACTGAAGCTTTCTTT CASSLGLSGTEAFF
TRBJ2-7 few TRBV29-1 TRBD2 TGCAGCGCTAGCGGGACCAACTCTTACGAGCAGTACTTC CSASGTNSYEQYF
TRBJ2-7 - TRBV18 - TGTGCCAGCTCAGCGGACAGCTACGAGCAGTACTTC CASSADSYEQYF
TRBJ2-1 few TRBV9 TRBD2 TGTGCCAGCAGCGTAGTTGTTAGCGGGAGGTACAATGAGCAGTTCTTC CASSVVVSGRYNEQFF
TRBJ2-1 - TRBV30 - TGTGCCTGGAGTGGCGAGAGCTCCTACAATGAGCAGTTCTTC CAWSGESSYNEQFF
TRBJ2-7 - TRBV28 TRBD1 TGTGCCAGCAGTTTACACGGACAGGGCACCTACGAGCAGTACTTC CASSLHGQGTYEQYF
TRBJ1-2 few TRBV14 - TGTGCCAGCAGCCTATCCGGCAGGGGTGGCTATGGCTACACCTTC CASSLSGRGGYGYTF
TRBJ2-7 few TRBV19 TRBD2 TGTGCCAGTATCGCTAGCGGCTCCTACGAGCAGTACTTC CASIASGSYEQYF
TRBJ2-1 few TRBV30 - TGTGCCTGGAGTGAGGGGTCGTCCGGCTACAATGAGCAGTTCTTC CAWSEGSSGYNEQFF
TRBJ1-2 - TRBV30 TRBD1 TGTGCCTGGAGTCGAAGGGGGCATAGTGGCTACACCTTC CAWSRRGHSGYTF
TRBJ2-4 - TRBV27 - TGTGCCAGCAGCCCGCCTGGGGCAGGGCACCAAAACATTCAGTACTTC CASSPPGAGHQNIQYF
TRBJ1-5 - TRBV7-9 TRBD1 TGTGCCAGCAGCCGGACAGGGGAACATCAGCCCCAGCATTTT CASSRTGEHQPQHF
TRBJ1-1 - TRBV30 - TGTGCCTGGAGTGTTGCGGGACCACTGGGTGCTTTCTTT CAWSVAGPLGAFF